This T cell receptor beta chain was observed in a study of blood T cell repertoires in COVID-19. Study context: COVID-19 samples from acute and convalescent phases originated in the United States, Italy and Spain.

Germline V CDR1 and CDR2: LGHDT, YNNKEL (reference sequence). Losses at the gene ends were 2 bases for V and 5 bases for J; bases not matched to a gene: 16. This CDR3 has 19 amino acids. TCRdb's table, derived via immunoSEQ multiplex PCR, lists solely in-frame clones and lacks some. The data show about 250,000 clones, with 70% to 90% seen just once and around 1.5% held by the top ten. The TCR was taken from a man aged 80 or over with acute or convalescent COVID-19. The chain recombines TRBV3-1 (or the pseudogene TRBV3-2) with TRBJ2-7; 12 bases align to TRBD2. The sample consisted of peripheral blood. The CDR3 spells CASSQQTSQLAGGPDEQYF. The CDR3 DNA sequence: TGTGCCAGCAGCCAACAAACAAGCCAACTAGCGGGAGGACCCGACGAGCAGTACTTC.